Shown below are 5 T cell receptor beta chains from a single sample sequenced in a study of patients and donors after allogeneic stem cell transplantation. TCRdb re-analysed the RT-PCR reads in MiXCR, keeping a single row per CDR3 protein. The sample has roughly 140,000 distinct CDR3 sequences, about a third seen once. The specimen was blood, either unsorted or a sorted T cell fraction (not recorded which). All receptors come from a human donor who was either an allogeneic HSCT recipient or a stem cell or donor lymphocyte infusion donor (not recorded which). It is not recorded whose cells these are; they may come from a transplant donor.

CDR3 in DNA: TGTGCCAGCAGTTTTGGGGACAGACCGAACACTGAAGCTTTCTTT. This translates into CASSFGDRPNTEAFF. The V call is TRBV28, the J call TRBJ1-1, with 7 bases that match TRBD1. The V gene's germline CDR1 is MDHEN and CDR2 SYDVKM. The CDR3 consists of 15 residues. V was clipped by 3 bases and J by 1 base; unmatched bases: 5. Combining the CDR3 with reference TRBV28 and TRBJ1-1 gives the whole variable domain DVKVTQSSRYLVKRTGEKVFLECVQDMDHENMFWYRQDPGLGLRLIYFSYDVKMKEKGDIPEGYSVSREKKERFSLILESASTNQTSMYLCASSFGDRPNTEAFFGQGTRLTVV.

The chain combines TRBV28 with TRBJ2-6; D might be TRBD2 (5 bases). Germline V gene lookup returns CDR1 MDHEN and CDR2 SYDVKM. Between the trimmed V and J ends, which lost 7 bases and 2 bases, there was a span of 18 bases. The CDR3 contains 17 residues. CDR3 nucleotides: TGTGCCAGCACCCCCTCTTCGGGGTTTCCTGGGGCCAACGTCCTGACTTTC. Translating gives CASTPSSGFPGANVLTF. The variable domain in full, with the rest retrieved from reference TRBV28 and TRBJ2-6, is DVKVTQSSRYLVKRTGEKVFLECVQDMDHENMFWYRQDPGLGLRLIYFSYDVKMKEKGDIPEGYSVSREKKERFSLILESASTNQTSMYLCASTPSSGFPGANVLTFGAGSRLTVL.

This clonotype was found once. The rearrangement links TRBV6-1 to TRBJ2-1; no clear D gene. In germline, CDR1 is MNHNS, CDR2 SASEGT. V was clipped by 4 bases and J by 5 bases, with 9 bases between them. The CDR3 spans 13 residues. The CDR3 nucleotides are TGTGCCAGCAGTGCCGACCGTGACAATGAGCAGTTCTTC. Its protein product is CASSADRDNEQFF.

The chain uses TRBV6-6 and TRBJ2-3, with TRBD2 matching 9 bases. V lost 5 bases, J lost 0 bases, and 9 bases stayed unmatched. The CDR3 contains 17 residues. The V gene's germline CDR1 is MNHNY and CDR2 SVGAGI (reference sequence). The chain's CDR3 is CASSRLMGTSSTDTQYF. The CDR3 DNA sequence: TGTGCCAGCAGTCGCCTGATGGGGACTAGCAGCACAGATACGCAGTATTTT.

This clonotype has a handful of counts. V gene TRBV29-1 combines with J gene TRBJ1-1, with 7 positions matching TRBD1. The CDR3 consists of 13 residues. J lost 3 bases, V lost 5 bases, and 6 bases had no gene match. The V gene's germline CDR1 is SQVTM and CDR2 ANQGSEA. The CDR3 nucleotides read TGCAGCGTTCAGCCCGGGACAGACACTGAAGCTTTCTTT. It yields the protein CSVQPGTDTEAFF.